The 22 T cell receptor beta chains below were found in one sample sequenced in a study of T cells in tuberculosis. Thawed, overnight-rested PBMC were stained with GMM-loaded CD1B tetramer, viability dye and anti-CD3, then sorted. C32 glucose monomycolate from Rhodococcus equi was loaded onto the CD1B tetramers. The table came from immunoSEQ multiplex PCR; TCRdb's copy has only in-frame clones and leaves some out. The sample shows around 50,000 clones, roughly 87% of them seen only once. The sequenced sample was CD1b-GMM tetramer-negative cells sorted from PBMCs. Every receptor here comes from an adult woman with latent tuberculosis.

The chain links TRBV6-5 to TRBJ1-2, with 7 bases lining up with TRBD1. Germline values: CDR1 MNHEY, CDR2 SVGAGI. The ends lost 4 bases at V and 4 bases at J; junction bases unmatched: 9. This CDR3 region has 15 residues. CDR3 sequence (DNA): TGTGCCAGCAGTTCTTTGAGGGACAGATTCTATGGCTACACCTTC. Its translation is CASSSLRDRFYGYTF.

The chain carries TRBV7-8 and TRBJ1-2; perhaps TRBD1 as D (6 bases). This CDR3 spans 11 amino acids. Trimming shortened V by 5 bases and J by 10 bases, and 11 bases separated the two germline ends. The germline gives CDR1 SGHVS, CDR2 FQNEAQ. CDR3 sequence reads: CASSPGQIYTF. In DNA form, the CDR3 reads TGTGCCAGCAGCCCAGGACAGATCTACACCTTC.

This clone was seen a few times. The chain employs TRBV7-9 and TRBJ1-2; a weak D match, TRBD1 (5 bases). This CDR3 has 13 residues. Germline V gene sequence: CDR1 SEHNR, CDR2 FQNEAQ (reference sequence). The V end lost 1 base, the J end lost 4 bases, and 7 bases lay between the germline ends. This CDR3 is CASSLGGSYGYTF. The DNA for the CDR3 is TGTGCCAGCAGCTTAGGGGGCAGCTATGGCTACACCTTC.

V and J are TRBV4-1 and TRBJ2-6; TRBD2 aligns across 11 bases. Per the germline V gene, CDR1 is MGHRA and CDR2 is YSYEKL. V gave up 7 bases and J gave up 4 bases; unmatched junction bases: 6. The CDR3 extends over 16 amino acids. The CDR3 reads CASKQLAGAGANVLTF. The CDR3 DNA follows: TGCGCCAGCAAGCAACTAGCGGGGGCCGGGGCCAACGTCCTGACTTTC.

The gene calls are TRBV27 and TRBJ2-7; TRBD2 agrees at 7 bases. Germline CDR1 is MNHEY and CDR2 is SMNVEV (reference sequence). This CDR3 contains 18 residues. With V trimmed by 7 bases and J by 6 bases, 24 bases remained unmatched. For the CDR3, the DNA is TGTGCCAGCACCCCGACTGGGGTGACTAGCCCGGTGTTTTCCGAGCAGTACTTC. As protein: CASTPTGVTSPVFSEQYF.

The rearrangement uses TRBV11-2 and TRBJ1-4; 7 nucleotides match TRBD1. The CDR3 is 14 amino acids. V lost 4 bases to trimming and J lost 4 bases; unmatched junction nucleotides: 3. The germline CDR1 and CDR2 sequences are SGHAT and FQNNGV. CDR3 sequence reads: CASSSGQFNEKLFF. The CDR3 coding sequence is TGTGCCAGCAGCTCGGGACAGTTTAATGAAAAACTGTTTTTT.

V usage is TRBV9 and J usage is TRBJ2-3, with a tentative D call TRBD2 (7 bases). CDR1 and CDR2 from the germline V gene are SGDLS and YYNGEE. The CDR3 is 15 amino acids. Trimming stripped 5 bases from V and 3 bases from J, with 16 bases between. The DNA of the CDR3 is TGTGCCAGCAGTCCGGGGGGCGGGGAAACAGATACGCAGTATTTT. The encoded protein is CASSPGGGETDTQYF.

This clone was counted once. This CDR3 reads CASSLDIAGGPNTEAFF. The CDR3 DNA is TGTGCCAGCAGCTTAGATATTGCAGGGGGCCCGAACACTGAAGCTTTCTTT. The chain is built from TRBV7-9 and TRBJ1-1, with TRBD1 matching over 8 bases. The germline CDR1 and CDR2 sequences are SEHNR and FQNEAQ (reference sequence). This CDR3 is 17 amino acids long. V was clipped by 1 base and J by 1 base; unmatched bases: 8.

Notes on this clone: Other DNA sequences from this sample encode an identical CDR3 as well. DNA of the CDR3: TGTGCCAGCAGTCCCCCCGGGACAGGGTACGAGCAGTACTTC. The encoded protein is CASSPPGTGYEQYF. The chain has TRBV28 and TRBJ2-7; 9 nucleotides line up with TRBD1. This CDR3 is 14 amino acids long. Germline CDR1 reads MDHEN; CDR2 reads SYDVKM. V shed 5 bases and J 4 bases; nucleotides not matched to a gene: 6.

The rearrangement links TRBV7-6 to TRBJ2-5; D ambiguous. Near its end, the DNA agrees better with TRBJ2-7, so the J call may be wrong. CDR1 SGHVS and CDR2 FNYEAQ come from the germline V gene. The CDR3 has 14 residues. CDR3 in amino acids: CASSPYPPPYEQYF. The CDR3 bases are TGTGCCAGCAGCCCATACCCCCCGCCCTACGAGCAGTACTTC.

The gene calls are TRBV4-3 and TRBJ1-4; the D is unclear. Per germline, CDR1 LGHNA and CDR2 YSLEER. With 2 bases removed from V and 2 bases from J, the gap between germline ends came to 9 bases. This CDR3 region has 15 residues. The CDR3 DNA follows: TGCGCCAGCAGCCAATTACTAGGTACTAATGAAAAACTGTTTTTT. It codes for CASSQLLGTNEKLFF.

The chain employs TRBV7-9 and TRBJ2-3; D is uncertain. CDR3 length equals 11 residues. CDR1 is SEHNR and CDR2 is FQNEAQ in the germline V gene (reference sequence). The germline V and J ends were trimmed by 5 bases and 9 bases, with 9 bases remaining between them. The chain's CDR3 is CASSLPLTQYF. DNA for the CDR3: TGTGCCAGCAGCCTACCCTTGACGCAGTATTTT.

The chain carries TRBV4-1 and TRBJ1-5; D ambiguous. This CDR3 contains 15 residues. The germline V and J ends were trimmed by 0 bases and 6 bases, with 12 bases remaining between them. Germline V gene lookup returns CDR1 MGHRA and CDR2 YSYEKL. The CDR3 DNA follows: TGCGCCAGCAGCCAAGATTTCCCGTCCAGTCAGCCCCAGCATTTT. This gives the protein CASSQDFPSSQPQHF.

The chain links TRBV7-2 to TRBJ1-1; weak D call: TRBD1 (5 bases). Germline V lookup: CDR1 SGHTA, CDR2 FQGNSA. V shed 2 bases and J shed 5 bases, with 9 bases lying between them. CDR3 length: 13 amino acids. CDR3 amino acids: CASSLSGWTEAFF. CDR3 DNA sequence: TGTGCCAGCAGCTTATCAGGGTGGACTGAAGCTTTCTTT. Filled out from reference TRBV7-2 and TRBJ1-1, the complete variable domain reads GAGVSQSPSNKVTEKGKDVELRCDPISGHTALYWYRQSLGQGLEFLIYFQGNSAPDKSGLPSDRFSAERTGGSVSTLTIQRTQQEDSAVYLCASSLSGWTEAFFGQGTRLTVV.

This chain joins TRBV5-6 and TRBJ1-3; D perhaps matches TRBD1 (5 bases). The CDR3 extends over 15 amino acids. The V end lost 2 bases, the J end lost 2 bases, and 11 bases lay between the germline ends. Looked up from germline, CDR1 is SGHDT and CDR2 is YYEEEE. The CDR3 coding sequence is TGTGCCAGCAGCTTCCTACAGGCGGCTGGAAACACCATATATTTT. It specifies CASSFLQAAGNTIYF.

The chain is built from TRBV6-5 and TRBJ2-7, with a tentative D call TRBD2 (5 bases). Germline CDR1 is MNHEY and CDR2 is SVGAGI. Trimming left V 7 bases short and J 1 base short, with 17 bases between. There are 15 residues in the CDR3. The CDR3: CASTSPAAGSYEQYF. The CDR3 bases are TGTGCCAGCACTTCCCCAGCCGCGGGTTCCTACGAGCAGTACTTC.

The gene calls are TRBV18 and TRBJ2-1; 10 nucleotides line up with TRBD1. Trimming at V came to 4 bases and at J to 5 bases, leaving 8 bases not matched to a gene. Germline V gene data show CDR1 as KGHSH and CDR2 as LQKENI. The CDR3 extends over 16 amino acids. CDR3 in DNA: TGTGCCAGCTCACTGAGCCGGGACAGGGGTCACAATGAGCAGTTCTTC. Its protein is CASSLSRDRGHNEQFF.

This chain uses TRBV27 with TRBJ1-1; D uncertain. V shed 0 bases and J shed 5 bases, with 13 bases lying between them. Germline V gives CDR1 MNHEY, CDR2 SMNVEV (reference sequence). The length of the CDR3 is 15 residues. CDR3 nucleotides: TGTGCCAGCAGTTTATCCCCTGGACTCAGGACTGAAGCTTTCTTT. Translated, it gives CASSLSPGLRTEAFF.

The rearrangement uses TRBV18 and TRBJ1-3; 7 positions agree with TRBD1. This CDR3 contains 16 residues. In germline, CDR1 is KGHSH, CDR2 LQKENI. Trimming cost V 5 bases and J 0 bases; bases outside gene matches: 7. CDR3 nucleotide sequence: TGTGCCAGCTCAACGACAGGGATCAGCTCTGGAAACACCATATATTTT. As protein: CASSTTGISSGNTIYF.

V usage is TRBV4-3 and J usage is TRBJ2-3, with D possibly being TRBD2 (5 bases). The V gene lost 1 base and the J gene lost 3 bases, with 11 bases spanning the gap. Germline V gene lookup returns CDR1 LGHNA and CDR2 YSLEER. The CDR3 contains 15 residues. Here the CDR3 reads CASSQGAAHTDTQYF. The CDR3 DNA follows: TGCGCCAGCAGCCAAGGAGCGGCCCATACAGATACGCAGTATTTT.

The CDR3 sequence: CASSPWTGTGELFF. The CDR3 nucleotides are TGTGCCAGCAGCCCCTGGACAGGTACCGGGGAGCTGTTTTTT. The V and J genes are TRBV11-2 and TRBJ2-2; 7 positions match TRBD1. J lost 5 bases, V lost 5 bases, and 5 bases had no gene match. The CDR3 consists of 14 residues. The V gene's germline CDR1 is SGHAT and CDR2 FQNNGV.

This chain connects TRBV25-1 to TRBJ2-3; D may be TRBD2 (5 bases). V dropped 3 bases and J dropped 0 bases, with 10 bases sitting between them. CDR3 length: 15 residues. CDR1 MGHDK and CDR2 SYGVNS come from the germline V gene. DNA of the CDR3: TGTGCCAGCAGTGAGTTCAGCGGTAGCACAGATACGCAGTATTTT. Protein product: CASSEFSGSTDTQYF.